Below are 3 T cell receptor beta chains sequenced from a single sample in a study of blood T cells in healthy people across ages. Using a J-beta primer mix together with a sample-barcoded 5' primer, a second PCR was run for about 6 to 12 cycles. TCRdb called the 5' RACE reads again in MiXCR, with one record for every CDR3 protein. The table includes hundreds of thousands of distinct CDR3 sequences, more than 25% detected once. This sample was also put to use in a study of T cells of mothers and their children.

The specimen was blood. These receptors came from a boy aged 10-17 years in good health.

This chain uses TRBV19 with TRBJ1-5, with unresolved D. V gave up 7 bases and J gave up 4 bases, with 8 bases separating them. Germline values: CDR1 LNHDA, CDR2 SQIVND (reference sequence). The length of the CDR3 is 12 residues. In DNA, the CDR3 is TGTGCCAGTAACGGCGTGAATCAGCCCCAGCATTTT. Translation gives CASNGVNQPQHF.

In its sample, this clonotype was seen many times. The V gene is TRBV12-3 or TRBV12-4, the J gene TRBJ2-1; D is unclear. CDR3 length: 13 residues. Trimming pared 2 bases from V and 4 bases from J, leaving 6 bases between. CDR3 in amino acids: CASSLQRYNEQFF. As DNA, the CDR3 is TGTGCCAGCAGTTTACAGAGATACAATGAGCAGTTCTTC.

The chain is built from TRBV7-9 and TRBJ2-2; D is ambiguous. This CDR3 region has 14 residues. With 5 bases removed from V and 3 bases from J, the gap between germline ends came to 10 bases. Germline-derived CDR1 and CDR2 are SEHNR and FQNEAQ (reference sequence). CDR3 sequence: CASSPTAYTGELFF. The DNA for the CDR3 is TGTGCCAGCAGCCCCACGGCATACACCGGGGAGCTGTTTTTT.